This paragraph reports one T cell receptor (beta chain). Germline CDR1 DFQATT, CDR2 SNEGSKA (reference sequence). There are 11 residues in the CDR3. Trimming took 7 bases from V and 1 from J, leaving 8 bases between them. The data derive from a study of T cells in Graves' hyperthyroidism and ophthalmopathy. Study at large: Peripheral blood sampling occurred at initial diagnosis, before any treatment.

Regions amplified from RNA transcripts were the TCR beta CDR3 regions. HTBI primers were the set used in a first-round RT-PCR of the TCR CDR3. TCRdb reprocessed the multiplex PCR reads with MiXCR, giving one entry per CDR3 protein. Of 600,000 to 750,000 distinct CDR3 sequences in the sample, approximately 15% were seen once. The genes are TRBV20-1 and TRBJ2-7; D possibly corresponds to TRBD2 (5 bases). The sequenced sample consisted of blood. The TCR sequence derives from a man between 45 and 60 years old with Graves' hyperthyroidism. CDR3 residues: CSVGDSYEQYF. DNA of the CDR3: TGCAGTGTGGGAGATTCCTACGAGCAGTACTTC.